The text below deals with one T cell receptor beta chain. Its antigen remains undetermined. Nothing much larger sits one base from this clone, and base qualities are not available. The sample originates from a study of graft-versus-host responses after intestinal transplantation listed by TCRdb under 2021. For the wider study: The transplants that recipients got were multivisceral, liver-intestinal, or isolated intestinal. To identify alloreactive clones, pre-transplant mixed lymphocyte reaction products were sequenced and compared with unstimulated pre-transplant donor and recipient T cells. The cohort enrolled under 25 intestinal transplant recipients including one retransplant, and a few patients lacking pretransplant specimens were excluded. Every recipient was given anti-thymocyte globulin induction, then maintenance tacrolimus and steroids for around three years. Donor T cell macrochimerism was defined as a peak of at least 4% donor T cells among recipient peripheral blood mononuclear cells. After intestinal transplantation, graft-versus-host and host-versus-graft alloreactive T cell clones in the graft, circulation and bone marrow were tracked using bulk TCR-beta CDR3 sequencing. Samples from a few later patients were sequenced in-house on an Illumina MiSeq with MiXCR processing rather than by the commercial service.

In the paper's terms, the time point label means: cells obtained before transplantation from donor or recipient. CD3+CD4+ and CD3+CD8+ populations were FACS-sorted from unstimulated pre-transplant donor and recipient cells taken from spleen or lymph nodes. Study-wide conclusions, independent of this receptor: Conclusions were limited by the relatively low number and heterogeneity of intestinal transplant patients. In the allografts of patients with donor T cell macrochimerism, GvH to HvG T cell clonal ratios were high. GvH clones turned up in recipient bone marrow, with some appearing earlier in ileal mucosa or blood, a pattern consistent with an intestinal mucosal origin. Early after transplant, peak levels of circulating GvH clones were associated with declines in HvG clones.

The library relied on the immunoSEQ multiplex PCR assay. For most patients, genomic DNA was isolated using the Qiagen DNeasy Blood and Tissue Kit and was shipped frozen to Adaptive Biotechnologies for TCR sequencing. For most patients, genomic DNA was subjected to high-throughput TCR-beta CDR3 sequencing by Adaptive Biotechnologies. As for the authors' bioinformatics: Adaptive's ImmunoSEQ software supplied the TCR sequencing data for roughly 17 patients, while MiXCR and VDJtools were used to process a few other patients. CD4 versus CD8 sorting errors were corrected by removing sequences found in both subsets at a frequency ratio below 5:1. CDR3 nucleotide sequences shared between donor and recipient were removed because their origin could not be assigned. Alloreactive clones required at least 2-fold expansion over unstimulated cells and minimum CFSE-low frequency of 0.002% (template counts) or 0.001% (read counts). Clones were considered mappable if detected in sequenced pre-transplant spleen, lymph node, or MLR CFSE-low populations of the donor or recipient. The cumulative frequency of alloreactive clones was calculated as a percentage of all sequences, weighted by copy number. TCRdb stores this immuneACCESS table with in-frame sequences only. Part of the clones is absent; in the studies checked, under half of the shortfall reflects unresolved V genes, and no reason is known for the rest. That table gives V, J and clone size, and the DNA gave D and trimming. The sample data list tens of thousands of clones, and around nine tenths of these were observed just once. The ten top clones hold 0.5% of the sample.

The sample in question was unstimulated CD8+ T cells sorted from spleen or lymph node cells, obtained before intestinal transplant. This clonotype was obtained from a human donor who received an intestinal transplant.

The DNA sequence is TGTGCCAGCAGCTACTGGACTAGATGGTCCTACAATGAGCAGTTCTTC. Protein translation: CASSYWTRWSYNEQFF. The rearrangement combines TRBV7-9 with TRBJ2-1, with 7 bases aligning to TRBD2. For CDR1 and CDR2, the germline V gene (reference sequence) lists SEHNR and FQNEAQ. At the junction V is shortened by 4 bases and J by 1 base; bases outside the gene matches: 7. From the cysteine up to the phenylalanine, the CDR3 has a length of 16 residues. Of the read, only the CDR3 DNA is kept; its 48 bases are in frame from base 1.